This T cell receptor (beta chain) was captured in a study of cytomegalovirus exposure and HLA in healthy donors. Study observations and caveats: 164 TCR beta chains were listed as cytomegalovirus-associated.

The germline gives CDR1 SGHNT, CDR2 YYREEE (reference sequence). The CDR3 consists of 15 residues. Trimming shortened V by 4 bases and J by 5 bases, and 17 bases separated the two germline ends. About this clone itself: Antigen: not known.

The data were produced by immunoSEQ multiplex PCR, yet TCRdb's version contains in-frame clones alone and is incomplete. Seen here are about 110,000 clones, 88% observed once, and the top ten hold roughly 2%. The sequence came from a woman aged 18-30 years in good health and CMV-seropositive. The V and J genes are TRBV5-4 and TRBJ2-3, with TRBD2 as a possible D gene (5 bases). Sequencing was done on a sample of PBMCs. As DNA, the CDR3 is TGTGCCAGCAGCGACCGGGCCCGGGGTGGAGATACGCAGTATTTT. Its protein is CASSDRARGGDTQYF.